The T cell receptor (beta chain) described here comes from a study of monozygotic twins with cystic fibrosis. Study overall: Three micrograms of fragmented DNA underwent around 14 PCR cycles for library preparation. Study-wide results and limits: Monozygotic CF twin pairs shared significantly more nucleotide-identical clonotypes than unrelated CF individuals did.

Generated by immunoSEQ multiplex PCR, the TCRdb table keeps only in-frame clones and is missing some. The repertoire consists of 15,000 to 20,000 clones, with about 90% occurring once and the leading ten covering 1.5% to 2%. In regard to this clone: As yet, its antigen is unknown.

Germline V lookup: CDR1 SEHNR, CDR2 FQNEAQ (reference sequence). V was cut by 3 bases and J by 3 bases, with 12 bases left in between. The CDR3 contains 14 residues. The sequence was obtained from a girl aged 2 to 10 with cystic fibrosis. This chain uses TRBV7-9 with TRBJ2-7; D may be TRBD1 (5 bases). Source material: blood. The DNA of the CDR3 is TGTGCCAGCAGCTTCCAGGGCAGCCTCTACGAGCAGTACTTC. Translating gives CASSFQGSLYEQYF.